The entry that follows covers one T cell receptor (beta chain) sequence. The antigen is not known. A sample-barcoded 5' primer and a J-beta primer mix were used in a second PCR of about 7 to 12 cycles. A single record per CDR3 protein comes from TCRdb applying MiXCR to the 5' RACE reads. This table has 980,000 or so distinct CDR3 sequences, roughly 52% appearing once. Sample donors were healthy Caucasian individuals that came from Russia, aged roughly 6 to 95. The sample belongs to a study of blood T cells in healthy people across ages. On the study more broadly: Per two T cells, template switching captured roughly one barcoded beta molecule.

Notes on the study in general: As naive T cell percentage varied, TCR beta diversity correlated strongly with it.

The TCR originated in a man aged 25-45 years in good health. The material sequenced was blood.

Here the CDR3 DNA reads TGTGCCAGCAGCTTACTAGACGAACCGGGACAGGGCAGTAGCATTCAGTACTTC. It encodes CASSLLDEPGQGSSIQYF. This chain connects TRBV5-6 to TRBJ2-4; 9 bases fit TRBD1. The CDR3 consists of 18 residues. Germline loops: CDR1 SGHDT, CDR2 YYEEEE. The V segment lost 2 bases and the J segment 9 bases; nucleotides outside the gene matches: 18.